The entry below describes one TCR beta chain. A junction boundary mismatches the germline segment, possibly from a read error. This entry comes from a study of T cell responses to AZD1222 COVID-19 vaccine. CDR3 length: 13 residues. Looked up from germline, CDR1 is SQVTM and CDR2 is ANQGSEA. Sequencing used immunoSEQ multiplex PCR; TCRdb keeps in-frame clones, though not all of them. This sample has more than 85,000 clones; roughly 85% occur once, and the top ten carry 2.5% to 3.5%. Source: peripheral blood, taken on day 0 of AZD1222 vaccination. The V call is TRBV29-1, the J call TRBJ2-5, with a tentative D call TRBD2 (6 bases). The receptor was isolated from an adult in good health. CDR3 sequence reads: CSVGTLLQDTQYF. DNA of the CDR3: TGCAGCGTGGGGACTCTTCTCCAAGACACCCAGTACTTC.